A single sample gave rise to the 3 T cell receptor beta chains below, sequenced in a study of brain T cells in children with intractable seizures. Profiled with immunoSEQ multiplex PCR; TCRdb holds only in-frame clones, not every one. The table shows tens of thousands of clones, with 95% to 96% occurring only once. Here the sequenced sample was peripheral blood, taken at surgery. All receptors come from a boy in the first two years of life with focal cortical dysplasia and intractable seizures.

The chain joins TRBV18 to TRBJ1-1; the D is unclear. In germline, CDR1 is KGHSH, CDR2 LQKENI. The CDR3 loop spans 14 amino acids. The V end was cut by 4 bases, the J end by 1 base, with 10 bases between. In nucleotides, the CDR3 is TGTGCCAGCTCACGATTCAGACCGAACACTGAAGCTTTCTTT. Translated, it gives CASSRFRPNTEAFF.

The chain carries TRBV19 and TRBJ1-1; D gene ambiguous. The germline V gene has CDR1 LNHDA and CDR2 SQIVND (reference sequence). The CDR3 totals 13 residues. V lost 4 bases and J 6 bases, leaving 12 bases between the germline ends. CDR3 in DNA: TGTGCCAGTAGTACCCTTACGGGAGCTGAAGCTTTCTTT. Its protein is CASSTLTGAEAFF.

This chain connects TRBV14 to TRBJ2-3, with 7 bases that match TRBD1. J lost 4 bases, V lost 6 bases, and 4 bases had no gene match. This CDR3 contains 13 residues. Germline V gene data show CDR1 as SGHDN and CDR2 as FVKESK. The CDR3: CASRVTGADTQYF. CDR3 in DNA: TGTGCCAGCAGAGTCACAGGGGCAGATACGCAGTATTTT.